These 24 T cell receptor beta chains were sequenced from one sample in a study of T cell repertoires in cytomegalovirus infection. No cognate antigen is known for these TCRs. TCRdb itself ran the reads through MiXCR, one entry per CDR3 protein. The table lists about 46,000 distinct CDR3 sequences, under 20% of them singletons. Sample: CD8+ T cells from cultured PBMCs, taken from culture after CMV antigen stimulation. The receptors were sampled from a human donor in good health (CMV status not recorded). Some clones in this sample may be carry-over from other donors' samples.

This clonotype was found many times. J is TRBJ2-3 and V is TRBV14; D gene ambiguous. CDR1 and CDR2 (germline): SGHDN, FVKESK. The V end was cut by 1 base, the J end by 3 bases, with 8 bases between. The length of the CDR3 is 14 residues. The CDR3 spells CASSQVLGTDTQYF. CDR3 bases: TGTGCCAGCAGCCAAGTCCTTGGAACAGATACGCAGTATTTT. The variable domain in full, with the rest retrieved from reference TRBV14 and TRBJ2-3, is EAGVTQFPSHSVIEKGQTVTLRCDPISGHDNLYWYRRVMGKEIKFLLHFVKESKQDESGMPNNRFLAERTGGTYSTLKVQPAELEDSGVYFCASSQVLGTDTQYFGPGTRLTVL.

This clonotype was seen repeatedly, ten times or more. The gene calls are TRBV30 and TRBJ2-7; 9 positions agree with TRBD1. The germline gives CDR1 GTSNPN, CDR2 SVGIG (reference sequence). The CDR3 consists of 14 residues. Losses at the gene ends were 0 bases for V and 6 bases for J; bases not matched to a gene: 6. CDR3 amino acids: CAWSVTDRGREQYF. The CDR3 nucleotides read TGTGCCTGGAGTGTAACGGACAGGGGTCGCGAGCAGTACTTC.

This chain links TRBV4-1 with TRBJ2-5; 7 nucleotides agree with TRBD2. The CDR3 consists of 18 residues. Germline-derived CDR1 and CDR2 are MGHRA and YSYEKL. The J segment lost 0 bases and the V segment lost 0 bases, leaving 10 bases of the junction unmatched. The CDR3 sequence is CASSQENRGSGDQETQYF. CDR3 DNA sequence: TGCGCCAGCAGCCAAGAGAACCGCGGGAGCGGGGACCAAGAGACCCAGTACTTC.

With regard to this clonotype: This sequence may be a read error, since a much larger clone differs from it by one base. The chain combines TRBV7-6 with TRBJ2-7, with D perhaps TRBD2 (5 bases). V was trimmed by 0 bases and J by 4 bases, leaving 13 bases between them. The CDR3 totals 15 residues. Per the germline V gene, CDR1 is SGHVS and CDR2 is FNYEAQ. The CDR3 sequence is CASSLADWETYEQYF. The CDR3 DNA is TGTGCCAGCAGCTTAGCGGACTGGGAAACATACGAGCAGTACTTC.

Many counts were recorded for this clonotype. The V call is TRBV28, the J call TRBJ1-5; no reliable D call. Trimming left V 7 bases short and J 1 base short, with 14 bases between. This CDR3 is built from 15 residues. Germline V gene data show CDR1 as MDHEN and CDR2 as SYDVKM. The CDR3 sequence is CASIPEDQSNQPQHF. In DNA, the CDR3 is TGTGCCAGCATACCAGAGGACCAGAGCAATCAGCCCCAGCATTTT.

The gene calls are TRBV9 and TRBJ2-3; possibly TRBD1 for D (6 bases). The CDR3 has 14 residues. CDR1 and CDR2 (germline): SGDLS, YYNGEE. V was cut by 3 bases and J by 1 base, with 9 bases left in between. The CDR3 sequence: CASSARGGTDTQYF. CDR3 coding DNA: TGTGCCAGCAGCGCCAGGGGAGGCACAGATACGCAGTATTTT. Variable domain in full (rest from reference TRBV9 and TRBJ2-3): DSGVTQTPKHLITATGQRVTLRCSPRSGDLSVYWYQQSLDQGLQFLIQYYNGEERAKGNILERFSAQQFPDLHSELNLSSLELGDSALYFCASSARGGTDTQYFGPGTRLTVL.

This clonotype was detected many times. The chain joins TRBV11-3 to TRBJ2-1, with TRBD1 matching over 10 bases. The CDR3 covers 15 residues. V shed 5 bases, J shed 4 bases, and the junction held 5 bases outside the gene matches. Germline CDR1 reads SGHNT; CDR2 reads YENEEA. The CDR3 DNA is TGTGCCAGCAGCCCCCCGGACAGGGGGTACAATGAGCAGTTCTTC. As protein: CASSPPDRGYNEQFF.

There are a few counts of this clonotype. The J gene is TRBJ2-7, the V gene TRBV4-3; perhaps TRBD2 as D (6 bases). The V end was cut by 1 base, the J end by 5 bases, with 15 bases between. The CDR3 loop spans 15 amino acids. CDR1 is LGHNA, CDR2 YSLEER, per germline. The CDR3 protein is CASSQGRAGRNEQYF. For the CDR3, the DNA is TGCGCCAGCAGCCAAGGGCGGGCAGGGAGGAACGAGCAGTACTTC.

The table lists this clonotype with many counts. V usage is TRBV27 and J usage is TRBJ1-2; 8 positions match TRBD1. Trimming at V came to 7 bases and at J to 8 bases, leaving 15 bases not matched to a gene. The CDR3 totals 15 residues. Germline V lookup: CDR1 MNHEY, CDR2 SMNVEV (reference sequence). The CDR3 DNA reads TGTGCCAGCAAGACGGGCTTGGACAGGGTAGGCGGCTACACCTTC. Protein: CASKTGLDRVGGYTF.

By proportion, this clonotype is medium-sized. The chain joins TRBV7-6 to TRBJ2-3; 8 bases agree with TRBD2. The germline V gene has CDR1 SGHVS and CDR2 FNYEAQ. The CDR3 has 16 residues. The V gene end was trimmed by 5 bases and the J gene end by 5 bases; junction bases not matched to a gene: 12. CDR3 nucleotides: TGTGCCAGCAGCCTCCTTAGCGGGATGGGGGGAGATACGCAGTATTTT. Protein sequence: CASSLLSGMGGDTQYF. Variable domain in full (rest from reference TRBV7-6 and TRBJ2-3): GAGVSQSPRYKVTKRGQDVALRCDPISGHVSLYWYRQALGQGPEFLTYFNYEAQQDKSGLPNDRFSAERPEGSISTLTIQRTEQRDSAMYRCASSLLSGMGGDTQYFGPGTRLTVL.

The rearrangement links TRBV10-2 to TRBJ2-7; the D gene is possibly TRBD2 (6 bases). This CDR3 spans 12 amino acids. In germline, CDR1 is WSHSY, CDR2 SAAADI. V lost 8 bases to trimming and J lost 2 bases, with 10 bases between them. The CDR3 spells CASYGTPYEQYF. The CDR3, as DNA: TGCGCCAGCTACGGGACTCCCTACGAGCAGTACTTC.

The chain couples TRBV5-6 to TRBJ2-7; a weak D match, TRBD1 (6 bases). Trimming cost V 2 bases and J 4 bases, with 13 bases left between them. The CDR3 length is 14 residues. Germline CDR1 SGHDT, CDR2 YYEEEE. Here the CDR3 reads CASSLGTLGYEQYF. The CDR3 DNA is TGTGCCAGCAGCTTAGGGACATTGGGTTACGAGCAGTACTTC. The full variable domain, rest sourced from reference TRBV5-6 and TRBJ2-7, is DAGVTQSPTHLIKTRGQQVTLRCSPKSGHDTVSWYQQALGQGPQFIFQYYEEEERQRGNFPDRFSGHQFPNYSSELNVNALLLGDSALYLCASSLGTLGYEQYFGPGTRLTVT.

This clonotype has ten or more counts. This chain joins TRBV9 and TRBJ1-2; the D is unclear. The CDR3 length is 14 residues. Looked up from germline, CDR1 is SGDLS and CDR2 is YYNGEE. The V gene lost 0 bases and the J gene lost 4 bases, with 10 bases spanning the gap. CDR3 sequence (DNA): TGTGCCAGCAGCGTAGAACCGGCCGGCTATGGCTACACCTTC. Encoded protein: CASSVEPAGYGYTF.

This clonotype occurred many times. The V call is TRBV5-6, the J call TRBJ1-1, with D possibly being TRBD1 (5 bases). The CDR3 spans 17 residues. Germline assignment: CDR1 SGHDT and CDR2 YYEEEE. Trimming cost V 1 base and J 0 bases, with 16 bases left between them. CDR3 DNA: TGTGCCAGCAGCTTGTTGTCGGGGCAAGTCATGAACACTGAAGCTTTCTTT. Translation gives CASSLLSGQVMNTEAFF.

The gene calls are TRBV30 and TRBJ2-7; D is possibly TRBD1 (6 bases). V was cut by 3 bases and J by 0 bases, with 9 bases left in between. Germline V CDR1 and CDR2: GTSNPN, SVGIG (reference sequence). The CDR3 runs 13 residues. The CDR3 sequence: CAWSGDNSYEQYF. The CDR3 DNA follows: TGTGCCTGGAGCGGGGACAACTCCTACGAGCAGTACTTC.

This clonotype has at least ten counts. The CDR3 reads CASSLVNTEAFF. For the CDR3, the DNA is TGTGCCAGCAGCTTGGTGAACACTGAAGCTTTCTTT. The rearrangement uses TRBV5-6 and TRBJ1-1; D is undetermined. V lost 0 bases, J lost 0 bases, and 0 bases lay in between. Germline lookup yields CDR1 SGHDT and CDR2 YYEEEE. The CDR3 has 12 residues.

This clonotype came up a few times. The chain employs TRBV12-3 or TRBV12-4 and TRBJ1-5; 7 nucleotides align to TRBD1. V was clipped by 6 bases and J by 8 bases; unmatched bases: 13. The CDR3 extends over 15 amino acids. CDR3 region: CASSIIPGGNEPQHF. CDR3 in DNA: TGTGCCAGCAGCATTATCCCAGGGGGTAATGAGCCCCAGCATTTT.

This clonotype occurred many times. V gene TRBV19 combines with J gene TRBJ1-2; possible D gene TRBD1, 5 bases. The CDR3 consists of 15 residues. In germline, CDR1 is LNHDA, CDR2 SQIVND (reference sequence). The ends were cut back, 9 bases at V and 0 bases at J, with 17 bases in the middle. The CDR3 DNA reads TGTGCCAGCACCCTCGGGGGAGTTTCTAACTATGGCTACACCTTC. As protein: CASTLGGVSNYGYTF.

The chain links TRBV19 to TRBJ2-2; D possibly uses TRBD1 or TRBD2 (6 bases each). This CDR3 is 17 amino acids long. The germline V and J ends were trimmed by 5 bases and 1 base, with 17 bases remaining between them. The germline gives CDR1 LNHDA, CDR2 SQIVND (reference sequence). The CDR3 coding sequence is TGTGCCAGTAGTTCGACTAGGCGGACAGTGAACACCGGGGAGCTGTTTTTT. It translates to CASSSTRRTVNTGELFF.

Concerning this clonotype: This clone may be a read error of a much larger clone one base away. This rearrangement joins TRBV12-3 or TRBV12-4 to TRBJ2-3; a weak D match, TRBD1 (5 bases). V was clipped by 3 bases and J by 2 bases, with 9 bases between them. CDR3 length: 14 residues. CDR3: CASSFGRVTDTQYF. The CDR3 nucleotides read TGTGCCAGCAGTTTTGGCAGGGTCACAGATACGCAGTATTTT.

This chain's CDR3 is CASSPRTVWTDGYTF. The CDR3 nucleotides are TGCGCCAGCAGCCCACGCACCGTATGGACAGATGGCTACACCTTC. The genes are TRBV4-3 and TRBJ1-2, with a tentative D call TRBD1 (6 bases). The CDR3 covers 15 residues. CDR1 LGHNA and CDR2 YSLEER come from the germline V gene. Trimming removed 4 bases at V and 6 bases at J, with 18 bases between.

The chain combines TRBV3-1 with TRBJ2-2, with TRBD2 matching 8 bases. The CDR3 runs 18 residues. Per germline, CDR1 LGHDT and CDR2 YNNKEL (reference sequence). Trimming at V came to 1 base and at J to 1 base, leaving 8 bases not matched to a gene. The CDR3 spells CASSQVGVAGMNTGELFF. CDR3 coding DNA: TGTGCCAGCAGCCAAGTCGGAGTAGCGGGGATGAACACCGGGGAGCTGTTTTTT. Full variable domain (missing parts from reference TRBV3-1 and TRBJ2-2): DTAVSQTPKYLVTQMGNDKSIKCEQNLGHDTMYWYKQDSKKFLKIMFSYNNKELIINETVPNRFSPKSPDKAHLNLHINSLELGDSAVYFCASSQVGVAGMNTGELFFGEGSRLTVL.

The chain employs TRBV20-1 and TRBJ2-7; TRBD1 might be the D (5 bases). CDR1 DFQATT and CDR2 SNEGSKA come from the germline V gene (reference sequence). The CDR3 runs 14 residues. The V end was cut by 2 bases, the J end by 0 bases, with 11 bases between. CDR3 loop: CSARSGQGSYEQYF. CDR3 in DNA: TGCAGTGCTAGATCTGGTCAGGGCTCCTACGAGCAGTACTTC.

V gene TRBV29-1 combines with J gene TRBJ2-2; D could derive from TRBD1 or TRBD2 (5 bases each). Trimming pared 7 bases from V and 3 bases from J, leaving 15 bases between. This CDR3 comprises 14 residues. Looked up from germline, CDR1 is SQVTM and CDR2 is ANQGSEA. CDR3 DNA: TGCAGCGCCGTAGGGACCGTTGACACCGGGGAGCTGTTTTTT. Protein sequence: CSAVGTVDTGELFF.